Listed here is a single T cell receptor (beta chain). The table came from immunoSEQ multiplex PCR; TCRdb's copy has only in-frame clones and leaves some out. Among around 70,000 clones, 80% to 90% were seen once, and the ten largest hold about 0.56%. These data are taken from a study of blood T cell repertoires in COVID-19. The wider study: The samples span acute and convalescent COVID-19 from the United States, Italy and Spain.

Trimming removed 2 bases at V and 2 bases at J, with 11 bases between. Per the germline V gene, CDR1 is WNHNN and CDR2 is SYGVQD (reference sequence). This CDR3 is built from 15 residues. This TCR derives from a man aged 60 to 69 with acute or convalescent COVID-19. The chain links TRBV10-1 to TRBJ2-3; D gene uncertain. The sequencing input was peripheral blood. CDR3 amino acids: CASSEATMNTDTQYF. CDR3 coding DNA: TGCGCCAGCAGTGAGGCCACTATGAACACAGATACGCAGTATTTT.